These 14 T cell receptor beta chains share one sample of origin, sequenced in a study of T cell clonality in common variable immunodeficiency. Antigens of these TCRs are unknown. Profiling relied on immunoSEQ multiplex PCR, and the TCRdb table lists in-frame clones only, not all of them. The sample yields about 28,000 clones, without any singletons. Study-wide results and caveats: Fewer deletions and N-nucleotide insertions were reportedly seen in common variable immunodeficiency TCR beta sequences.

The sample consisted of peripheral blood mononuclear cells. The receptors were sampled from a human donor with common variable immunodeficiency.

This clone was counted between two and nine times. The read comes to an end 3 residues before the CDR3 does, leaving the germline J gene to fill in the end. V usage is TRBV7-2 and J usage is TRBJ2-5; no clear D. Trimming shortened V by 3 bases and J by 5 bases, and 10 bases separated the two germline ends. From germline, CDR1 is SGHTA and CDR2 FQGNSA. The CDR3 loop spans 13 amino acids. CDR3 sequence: CASSLSRRETQYF. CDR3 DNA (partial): TGTGCCAGCAGCTTGTCCCGAAGGGAGACC.

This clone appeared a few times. CDR3 amino acids: CASSPTGSQETQYF. CDR3 bases read: TGTGCCAGCAGCCCGACAGGGTCACAAGAGACC. This chain links TRBV7-9 with TRBJ2-5; 7 positions match TRBD1. The read gets to within 3 residues of the CDR3 end, and the germline J gene fills in the rest. Germline CDR1 is SEHNR and CDR2 is FQNEAQ (reference sequence). The CDR3 length is 14 residues. After removal of 5 bases from V and 2 bases from J, the junction contained 5 bases not matched to a gene.

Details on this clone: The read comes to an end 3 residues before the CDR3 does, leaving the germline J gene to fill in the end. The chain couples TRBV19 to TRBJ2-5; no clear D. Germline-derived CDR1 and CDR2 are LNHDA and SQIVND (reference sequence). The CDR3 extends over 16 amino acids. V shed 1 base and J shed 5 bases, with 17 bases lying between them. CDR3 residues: CASSIGGIPEVETQYF. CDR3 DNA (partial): TGTGCCAGTAGTATAGGAGGCATCCCTGAGGTGGAGACC.

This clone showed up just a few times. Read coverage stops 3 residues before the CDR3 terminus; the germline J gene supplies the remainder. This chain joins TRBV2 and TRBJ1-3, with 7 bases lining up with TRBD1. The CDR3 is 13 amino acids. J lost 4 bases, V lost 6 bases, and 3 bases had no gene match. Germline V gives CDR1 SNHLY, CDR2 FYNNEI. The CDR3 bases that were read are TGTGCCAGCAGCATGGACAGGGGAAACACC. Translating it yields CASSMDRGNT. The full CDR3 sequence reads CASSMDRGNTIYF.

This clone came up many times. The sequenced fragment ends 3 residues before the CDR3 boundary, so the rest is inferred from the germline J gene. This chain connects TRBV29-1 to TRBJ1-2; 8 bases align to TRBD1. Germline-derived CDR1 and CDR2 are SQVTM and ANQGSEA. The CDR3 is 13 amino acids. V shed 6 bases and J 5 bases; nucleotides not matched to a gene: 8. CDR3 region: CSVRGQGAYGYTF. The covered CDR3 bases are TGCAGCGTCCGAGGGCAGGGGGCATATGGC.

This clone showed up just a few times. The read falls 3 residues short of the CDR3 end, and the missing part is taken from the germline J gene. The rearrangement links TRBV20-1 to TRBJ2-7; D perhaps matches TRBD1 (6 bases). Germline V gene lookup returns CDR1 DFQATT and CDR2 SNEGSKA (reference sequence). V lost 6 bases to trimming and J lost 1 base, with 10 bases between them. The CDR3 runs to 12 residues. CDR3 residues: CSAEQGSYEQYF. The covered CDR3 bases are TGCAGTGCAGAACAGGGATCCTACGAG.

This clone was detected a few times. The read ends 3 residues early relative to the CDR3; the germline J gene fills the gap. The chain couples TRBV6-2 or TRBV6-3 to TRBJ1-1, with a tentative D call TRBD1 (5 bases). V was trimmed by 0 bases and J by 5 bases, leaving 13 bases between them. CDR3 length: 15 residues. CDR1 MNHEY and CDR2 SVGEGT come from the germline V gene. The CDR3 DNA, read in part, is TGTGCCAGCAGTTACTCGGGCGGAGGGGAAACTGAA. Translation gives CASSYSGGGETE. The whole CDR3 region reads CASSYSGGGETEAFF.

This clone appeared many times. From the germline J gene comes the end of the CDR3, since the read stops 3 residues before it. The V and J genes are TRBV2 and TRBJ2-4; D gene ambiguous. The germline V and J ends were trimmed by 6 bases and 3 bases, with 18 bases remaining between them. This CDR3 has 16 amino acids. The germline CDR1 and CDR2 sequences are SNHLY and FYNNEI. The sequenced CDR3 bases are TGTGCCAGCAGCCTTGACGGGTCTCAAGGCAAAAACATT. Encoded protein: CASSLDGSQGKNI. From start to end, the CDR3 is CASSLDGSQGKNIQYF.

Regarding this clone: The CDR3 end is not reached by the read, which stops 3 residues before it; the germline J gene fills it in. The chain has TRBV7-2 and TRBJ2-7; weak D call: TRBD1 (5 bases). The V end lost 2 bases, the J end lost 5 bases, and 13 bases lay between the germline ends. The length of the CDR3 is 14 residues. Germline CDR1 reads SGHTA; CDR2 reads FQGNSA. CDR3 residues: CASSLSSDRNEQYF. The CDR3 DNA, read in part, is TGTGCCAGCAGCTTATCGTCTGACAGAAACGAG.

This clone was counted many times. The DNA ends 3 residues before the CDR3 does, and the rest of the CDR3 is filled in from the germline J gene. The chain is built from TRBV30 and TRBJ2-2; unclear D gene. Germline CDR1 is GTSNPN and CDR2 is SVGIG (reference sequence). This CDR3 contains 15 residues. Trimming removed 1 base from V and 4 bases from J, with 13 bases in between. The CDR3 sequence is CAWSGGVGPTGELFF. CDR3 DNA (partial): TGTGCCTGGAGTGGAGGAGTGGGCCCCACCGGGGAG.

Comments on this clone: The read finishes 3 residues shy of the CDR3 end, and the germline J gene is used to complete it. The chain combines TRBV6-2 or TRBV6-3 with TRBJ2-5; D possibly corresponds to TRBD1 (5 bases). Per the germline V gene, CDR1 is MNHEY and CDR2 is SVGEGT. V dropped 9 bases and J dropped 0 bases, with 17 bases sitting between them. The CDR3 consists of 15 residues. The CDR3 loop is CARNQGHKYQETQYF. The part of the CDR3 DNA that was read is TGTGCCAGAAATCAAGGACACAAGTACCAAGAGACC.

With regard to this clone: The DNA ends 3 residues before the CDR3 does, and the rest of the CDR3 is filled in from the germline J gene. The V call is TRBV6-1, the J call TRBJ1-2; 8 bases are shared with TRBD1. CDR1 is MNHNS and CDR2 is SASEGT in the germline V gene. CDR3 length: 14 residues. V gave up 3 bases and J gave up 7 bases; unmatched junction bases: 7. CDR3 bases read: TGTGCCAGCAGTGACGGGCAGGGGGCTTCTGGC. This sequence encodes CASSDGQGASG. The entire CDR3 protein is CASSDGQGASGYTF.

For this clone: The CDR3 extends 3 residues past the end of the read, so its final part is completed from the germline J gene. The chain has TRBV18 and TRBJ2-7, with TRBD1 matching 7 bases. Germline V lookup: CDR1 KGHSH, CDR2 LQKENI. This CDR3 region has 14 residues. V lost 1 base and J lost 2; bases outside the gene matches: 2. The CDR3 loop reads CASSPRDRTYEQYF. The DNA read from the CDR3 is TGTGCCAGCTCACCACGGGACAGAACCTACGAG. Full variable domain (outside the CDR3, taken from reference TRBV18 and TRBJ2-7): NAGVMQNPRHLVRRRGQEARLRCSPMKGHSHVYWYRQLPEEGLKFMVYLQKENIIDESGMPKERFSAEFPKEGPSILRIQQVVRGDSAAYFCASSPRDRTYEQYFGPGTRLTVT.

Partial CDR3 DNA: TGTGCCAGCAATCCCCAGGGTACTGGAAACACC. This translates into CASNPQGTGNT. The entire CDR3 sequence reads CASNPQGTGNTIYF. The chain combines TRBV2 with TRBJ1-3; D may be TRBD1 (5 bases). Read sequence stops 3 residues before the CDR3 end, and the germline J gene provides the missing end. The length of the CDR3 is 14 residues. Trimming cost V 7 bases and J 2 bases, with 12 bases left between them. Germline V gene sequence: CDR1 SNHLY, CDR2 FYNNEI.